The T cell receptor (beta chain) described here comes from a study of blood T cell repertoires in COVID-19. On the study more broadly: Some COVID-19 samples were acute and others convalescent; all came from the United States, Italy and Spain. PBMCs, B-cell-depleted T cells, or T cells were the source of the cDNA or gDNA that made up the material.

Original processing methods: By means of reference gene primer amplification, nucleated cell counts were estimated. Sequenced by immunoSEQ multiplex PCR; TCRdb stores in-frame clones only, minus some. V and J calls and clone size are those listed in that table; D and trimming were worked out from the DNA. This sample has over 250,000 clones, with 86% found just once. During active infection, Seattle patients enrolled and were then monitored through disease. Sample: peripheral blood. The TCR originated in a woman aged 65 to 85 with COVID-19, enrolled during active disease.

The CDR3 DNA is TGTGCCAGCAGCCAATCCTCGGCACGGAGACAGGGGGCGCGCGAGCAGTACTTC. Amino acids: CASSQSSARRQGAREQYF. The rearrangement joins TRBV14 to TRBJ2-7; 10 bases fit TRBD1. Germline assignment: CDR1 SGHDN and CDR2 FVKESK. This CDR3 comprises 18 residues. J gave up 6 bases and V 2 bases, and 16 bases lay outside the gene matches.